The present TCR beta chain was sequenced within a study of T cells in Graves' hyperthyroidism and ophthalmopathy. General study findings and limits: Peripheral blood also featured most of the thyroid clonotypes expanded above 0.001.

CDR3 length equals 18 residues. Trimming removed 5 bases from V and 0 bases from J; junction bases left unmatched: 10. The V gene's germline CDR1 is LNHDA and CDR2 SQIVND (reference sequence). The sample, blood from the first hyperthyroidism diagnosis, precedes any ophthalmopathy symptoms. As for this clonotype: The antigen is undetermined.

Template material for amplifying TCR beta CDR3 regions consisted of RNA transcripts. HTBI primers were used for first-round RT-PCR of the TCR CDR3. One entry per CDR3 protein results from TCRdb running MiXCR on the multiplex PCR reads. There are hundreds of thousands of distinct CDR3 sequences in the sample; approximately 15% occur only once, and more than 4.5% lies in the top ten. Sequenced input: blood. The sequence was obtained from a young woman with Graves' hyperthyroidism that later progressed to Graves' ophthalmopathy. The V and J genes are TRBV19 and TRBJ2-6; 7 bases map to TRBD2. DNA of the CDR3: TGTGCCAGTAGTTGGGGGGGGAGGTTCGACTCTGGGGCCAACGTCCTGACTTTC. It specifies CASSWGGRFDSGANVLTF. The whole variable domain, filled in from reference TRBV19 and TRBJ2-6, reads DGGITQSPKYLFRKEGQNVTLSCEQNLNHDAMYWYRQDPGQGLRLIYYSQIVNDFQKGDIAEGYSVSREKKESFPLTVTSAQKNPTAFYLCASSWGGRFDSGANVLTFGAGSRLTVL.